These 32 T cell receptor beta chains were all obtained from the same sample, sequenced in a study of blood T cell repertoires in COVID-19. The table came from immunoSEQ multiplex PCR; TCRdb's copy has only in-frame clones and leaves some out. In the table there are about 140,000 clones, 86% of which are singletons. Sequences were obtained from peripheral blood. These receptors were taken from a woman in her sixties with acute or convalescent COVID-19.

The rearrangement uses TRBV5-1 and TRBJ2-1; 7 positions agree with TRBD2. The germline gives CDR1 SGHRS, CDR2 YFSETQ. V was pared by 1 base and J by 1 base, with 8 bases of the junction left unmatched. CDR3 size: 17 residues. CDR3 coding DNA: TGCGCCAGCAGCTTGATGGGCGGGGGAGCATCCTACAATGAGCAGTTCTTC. It yields the protein CASSLMGGGASYNEQFF.

The chain combines TRBV28 with TRBJ1-6; 7 bases are shared with TRBD1. The ends lost 6 bases at V and 6 bases at J; junction bases unmatched: 8. This CDR3 spans 15 amino acids. The germline V gene has CDR1 MDHEN and CDR2 SYDVKM. CDR3 residues: CASRLTGAPNSPLHF. CDR3 DNA sequence: TGTGCCAGCAGACTAACAGGGGCTCCTAATTCACCCCTCCACTTT.

The CDR3 bases are TGTGCCACCAGTGATACCCGGACACCGACCTACGAGCAGTACTTC. Amino acids: CATSDTRTPTYEQYF. V gene TRBV24-1 combines with J gene TRBJ2-7; D might be TRBD1 (5 bases). The V and J ends lost 3 bases and 2 bases respectively, with 13 bases between them. CDR3 length: 15 amino acids. Germline V gene lookup returns CDR1 KGHDR and CDR2 SFDVKD.

This chain links TRBV5-4 with TRBJ1-1; D remains unclear. This CDR3 contains 15 residues. Germline V lookup: CDR1 SGHNT, CDR2 YYREEE (reference sequence). V was trimmed by 1 base and J by 1 base, leaving 11 bases between them. The CDR3 DNA follows: TGTGCCAGCAGCTTGCCCGGGGAGAAGAACACTGAAGCTTTCTTT. This translates into CASSLPGEKNTEAFF.

The chain carries TRBV5-1 and TRBJ1-2, with 7 bases lining up with TRBD1. The V and J ends lost 0 bases and 6 bases, in that order; junction bases with no gene match: 5. This CDR3 has 14 amino acids. The germline V gene has CDR1 SGHRS and CDR2 YFSETQ. The CDR3 nucleotides are TGCGCCAGCAGCTTGGGTCAGGGGGTCCATGGCTACACCTTC. Protein product: CASSLGQGVHGYTF. The variable domain in full, completed from reference TRBV5-1 and TRBJ1-2, reads KAGVTQTPRYLIKTRGQQVTLSCSPISGHRSVSWYQQTPGQGLQFLFEYFSETQRNKGNFPGRFSGRQFSNSRSEMNVSTLELGDSALYLCASSLGQGVHGYTFGSGTRLTVV.

The rearrangement links TRBV3-1 (or the pseudogene TRBV3-2) to TRBJ1-1; D is perhaps TRBD1 (6 bases). Trimming shortened V by 3 bases and J by 2 bases, and 16 bases separated the two germline ends. The germline gives CDR1 LGHDT, CDR2 YNNKEL (reference sequence). The CDR3 runs to 16 residues. CDR3 region: CASSHGGARGNTEAFF. The CDR3, as DNA: TGTGCCAGCAGCCACGGGGGGGCCAGGGGTAACACTGAAGCTTTCTTT.

This clone was observed a few times. The gene calls are TRBV2 and TRBJ1-1, with 7 bases matching TRBD1. Looked up from germline, CDR1 is SNHLY and CDR2 is FYNNEI. Trimming removed 7 bases from V and 0 bases from J; junction bases left unmatched: 8. The CDR3 extends over 15 amino acids. The CDR3 is CASKGQGGLNTEAFF. CDR3 nucleotides: TGTGCCAGCAAAGGGCAGGGGGGCCTGAACACTGAAGCTTTCTTT.

The chain recombines TRBV4-3 with TRBJ2-7; TRBD2 aligns across 12 bases. The CDR3 has 16 amino acids. Germline CDR1 LGHNA, CDR2 YSLEER. V was clipped by 3 bases and J by 3 bases; unmatched bases: 6. CDR3 DNA sequence: TGCGCCAGCAGCCAGCTCGCGACTAGCGGGAGCTACGAGCAGTACTTC. As protein: CASSQLATSGSYEQYF.

In this sample, this clone turned up once. This chain joins TRBV7-9 and TRBJ1-2, with D perhaps matching TRBD1 (6 bases). Germline assignment: CDR1 SEHNR and CDR2 FQNEAQ (reference sequence). V lost 4 bases to trimming and J lost 8 bases, with 14 bases between them. This CDR3 comprises 13 residues. CDR3 residues: CASSSGHIRGYTF. CDR3 DNA sequence: TGTGCCAGCAGCTCGGGACACATTAGAGGCTACACCTTC.

V and J are TRBV2 and TRBJ2-1, with D perhaps matching TRBD2 (6 bases). Deletions cut 4 bases from V and 0 bases from J, with 19 bases between. The CDR3 totals 18 residues. The germline gives CDR1 SNHLY, CDR2 FYNNEI. The CDR3: CASSARDLQFSSYNEQFF. The CDR3 coding sequence is TGTGCCAGCAGTGCCCGGGACTTGCAATTTAGCTCCTACAATGAGCAGTTCTTC.

The rearrangement links TRBV6-2 or TRBV6-3 to TRBJ2-7; TRBD2 might be the D (6 bases). The CDR3 runs to 19 residues. V lost 2 bases and J 2 bases, leaving 25 bases between the germline ends. CDR1 and CDR2 from the germline V gene are MNHEY and SVGEGT. CDR3 nucleotide sequence: TGTGCCAGCAGTTACATCGGCTTGTCACGGCGGGGTACGCCCTACGAGCAGTACTTC. Amino acid sequence: CASSYIGLSRRGTPYEQYF.

The chain joins TRBV5-1 to TRBJ1-6, with 8 bases lining up with TRBD1. The V segment lost 2 bases and the J segment 5 bases; nucleotides outside the gene matches: 3. In germline, CDR1 is SGHRS, CDR2 YFSETQ. The CDR3 is 15 residues long. This chain's CDR3 is CASSFGQGNNSPLHF. The CDR3 DNA reads as TGCGCCAGCAGCTTCGGACAGGGAAATAATTCACCCCTCCACTTT.

Only one count was recorded for this clone. The CDR3 here is CASSRNEGELFF. The CDR3 DNA sequence: TGTGCCAGCAGCCGTAATGAAGGGGAACTGTTTTTT. V and J are TRBV6-5 and TRBJ1-4, with a tentative D call TRBD1 (5 bases). This CDR3 contains 12 residues. Trimming stripped 6 bases from V and 12 bases from J, with 14 bases between. Germline lookup yields CDR1 MNHEY and CDR2 SVGAGI.

V gene TRBV27 combines with J gene TRBJ2-4, with TRBD1 matching 7 bases. Germline V gene data show CDR1 as MNHEY and CDR2 as SMNVEV (reference sequence). The CDR3 consists of 14 residues. Trimming took 2 bases from V and 7 from J; bases not matched to a gene: 5. CDR3: CASSLRQGWNIQYF. CDR3 coding DNA: TGTGCCAGCAGTTTAAGACAGGGCTGGAACATTCAGTACTTC.

The rearrangement joins TRBV5-1 to TRBJ2-7; TRBD1 agrees at 9 bases. The V segment lost 3 bases and the J segment 3 bases; nucleotides outside the gene matches: 7. The CDR3 totals 15 residues. The germline gives CDR1 SGHRS, CDR2 YFSETQ. The CDR3 sequence: CASSSGTGPFYEQYF. CDR3 nucleotide sequence: TGCGCCAGCAGCTCCGGGACAGGGCCCTTCTACGAGCAGTACTTC.

J is TRBJ2-1 and V is TRBV7-6; 9 positions agree with TRBD1. Germline CDR1 is SGHVS and CDR2 is FNYEAQ. This CDR3 region has 15 residues. Unmatched junction bases numbered 4, after V lost 0 bases and J lost 7 bases. The CDR3 sequence is CASSLAGTGINEQFF. In nucleotides, the CDR3 is TGTGCCAGCAGCTTAGCCGGGACAGGGATTAATGAGCAGTTCTTC.

The chain combines TRBV28 with TRBJ2-3; 13 nucleotides agree with TRBD2. The CDR3 sequence is 16 residues long. Germline V gene lookup returns CDR1 MDHEN and CDR2 SYDVKM. V was clipped by 6 bases and J by 4 bases; unmatched bases: 7. The CDR3, as DNA: TGTGCCAGCAGCTTTACTAGCGGGGGGGCCTCAGATACGCAGTATTTT. Its protein product is CASSFTSGGASDTQYF.

This clone has just one count. The chain is built from TRBV3-1 (or the pseudogene TRBV3-2) and TRBJ1-5; 7 bases map to TRBD1. The CDR3 contains 15 residues. The V gene's germline CDR1 is LGHDT and CDR2 YNNKEL (reference sequence). Trimming removed 4 bases from V and 5 bases from J; junction bases left unmatched: 8. As DNA, the CDR3 is TGTGCCAGCAGCCCGAGACAGGGTGCGTATCAGCCCCAGCATTTT. It encodes CASSPRQGAYQPQHF.

There are a few counts of this clone. This rearrangement joins TRBV7-8 to TRBJ1-6; TRBD1 matches at 8 bases. The ends lost 5 bases at V and 10 bases at J; junction bases unmatched: 7. CDR1 is SGHVS, CDR2 FQNEAQ, per germline. The CDR3 loop spans 14 amino acids. The CDR3 region is CASSVDRVGSPLHF. DNA of the CDR3: TGTGCCAGCAGCGTGGACAGGGTCGGATCACCCCTCCACTTT. Combining the CDR3 with reference TRBV7-8 and TRBJ1-6 gives the whole variable domain GAGVSQSPRYKVAKRGQDVALRCDPISGHVSLFWYQQALGQGPEFLTYFQNEAQLDKSGLPSDRFFAERPEGSVSTLKIQRTQQEDSAVYLCASSVDRVGSPLHFGNGTRLTVT.

V usage is TRBV25-1 and J usage is TRBJ2-2, with D unresolved. Between the trimmed V and J ends, which lost 1 base and 9 bases, there was a span of 15 bases. The length of the CDR3 is 15 residues. The V gene's germline CDR1 is MGHDK and CDR2 SYGVNS. The DNA of the CDR3 is TGTGCCAGCAGTGAATTGGAGCTCGGTCGAAGGGAGCTGTTTTTT. Its translation: CASSELELGRRELFF.

The chain carries TRBV6-4 and TRBJ1-2; D perhaps matches TRBD1 (5 bases). Germline V gene data show CDR1 as MRHNA and CDR2 as SNTAGT. The CDR3 is made up of 14 amino acids. Trimming pared 0 bases from V and 8 bases from J, leaving 13 bases between. Here the CDR3 reads CASSDSRTRGGYTF. CDR3 coding DNA: TGTGCCAGCAGTGACTCGAGGACAAGAGGCGGCTACACCTTC.

The rearrangement links TRBV18 to TRBJ2-7; 9 positions match TRBD1. Germline trimming cut 3 bases from V and 3 bases from J; bases unmatched to any gene: 9. Germline lookup yields CDR1 KGHSH and CDR2 LQKENI. This CDR3 is built from 16 residues. The CDR3: CASSPLGTGMSYEQYF. CDR3 sequence (DNA): TGTGCCAGCTCACCCCTCGGGACAGGGATGAGCTACGAGCAGTACTTC.

The J gene is TRBJ2-1, the V gene TRBV7-3; 9 nucleotides match TRBD2. Germline assignment: CDR1 SGHTA and CDR2 FQGTGA. This CDR3 has 15 amino acids. With 5 bases clipped from V and 4 bases from J, the junction kept 6 bases outside the gene matches. The CDR3 DNA reads TGTGCCAGCAGCCCCGCCCTAGCGGGGTACAATGAGCAGTTCTTC. Protein product: CASSPALAGYNEQFF.

This clone has only a few counts. The chain links TRBV5-4 to TRBJ2-5, with D possibly being TRBD1 (8 bases). V shed 3 bases and J shed 4 bases, with 19 bases lying between them. The CDR3 covers 16 residues. Germline V gives CDR1 SGHNT, CDR2 YYREEE (reference sequence). The CDR3 sequence: CASSSGEGQEGETQYF. The CDR3 DNA follows: TGTGCCAGCAGCTCGGGGGAGGGACAGGAGGGAGAGACCCAGTACTTC. Complete variable domain (other parts from reference TRBV5-4 and TRBJ2-5): ETGVTQSPTHLIKTRGQQVTLRCSSQSGHNTVSWYQQALGQGPQFIFQYYREEENGRGNFPPRFSGLQFPNYSSELNVNALELDDSALYLCASSSGEGQEGETQYFGPGTRLLVL.

This clone has a single count. This sequence joins TRBV5-6 and TRBJ1-6; TRBD1 matches 7 bases. The CDR3 length is 16 residues. Germline CDR1 reads SGHDT; CDR2 reads YYEEEE. V shed 3 bases and J 10 bases; nucleotides not matched to a gene: 13. As DNA, the CDR3 is TGTGCCAGCAGCTCTATAGACAGGGATCAACCCTCACCCCTCCACTTT. Translated: CASSSIDRDQPSPLHF.

V is TRBV28 and J is TRBJ1-5; TRBD1 matches at 7 bases. The junction had 11 bases not matched to a gene; V was cut back by 6 bases and J by 9 bases. Per the germline V gene, CDR1 is MDHEN and CDR2 is SYDVKM. The CDR3 covers 14 residues. For the CDR3, the DNA is TGTGCCAGCAGGGGGACAGCCTCCTATCGGCCCCAGCATTTT. This codes for CASRGTASYRPQHF.

This clone was detected once. The chain couples TRBV2 to TRBJ2-5, with TRBD2 as a possible D gene (7 bases). The CDR3 contains 14 residues. V dropped 6 bases and J dropped 1 base, with 12 bases sitting between them. Germline values: CDR1 SNHLY, CDR2 FYNNEI. The CDR3 sequence: CASSKGGPQETQYF. The CDR3 DNA follows: TGTGCCAGCAGCAAGGGGGGGCCCCAAGAGACCCAGTACTTC.

Worth noting for this clone: The sample contains more than one DNA sequence encoding this CDR3. This chain joins TRBV5-1 and TRBJ1-1, with D hard to call. Trimming left V 2 bases short and J 2 bases short, with 7 bases between. The germline CDR1 and CDR2 sequences are SGHRS and YFSETQ. CDR3 length: 13 amino acids. Written as DNA, the CDR3 is TGCGCCAGCAGCTTTAGCAGAAACACTGAAGCTTTCTTT. It codes for CASSFSRNTEAFF.

V is TRBV13 and J is TRBJ2-5, with a tentative D call TRBD1 (5 bases). CDR1 is PRHDT, CDR2 FYEKMQ, per germline (reference sequence). V was shortened by 3 bases and J by 5 bases, with 13 bases between the two germline ends. This CDR3 contains 14 residues. CDR3 in amino acids: CASSFGAGFETQYF. In DNA form, the CDR3 reads TGTGCCAGCAGCTTTGGAGCAGGGTTTGAGACCCAGTACTTC.

CDR3 nucleotide sequence: TGCGCCAGCAGCTCGGGACTAGCGGGGGGGCTTAGCACAGATACGCAGTATTTT. Translating gives CASSSGLAGGLSTDTQYF. The chain is built from TRBV5-1 and TRBJ2-3, with 16 nucleotides matching TRBD2. The germline gives CDR1 SGHRS, CDR2 YFSETQ. The CDR3 consists of 18 residues. The ends lost 3 bases at V and 0 bases at J; junction bases unmatched: 4.

The genes are TRBV4-3 and TRBJ1-1; 12 bases align to TRBD1. With 0 bases clipped from V and 4 bases from J, the junction kept 12 bases outside the gene matches. The CDR3 totals 19 residues. Germline V gene sequence: CDR1 LGHNA, CDR2 YSLEER. The CDR3 nucleotides read TGCGCCAGCAGCCAAGACACCGGGACAGGGGGCCCGGAGGGCACTGAAGCTTTCTTT. It translates to CASSQDTGTGGPEGTEAFF.

V gene TRBV28 combines with J gene TRBJ1-2; 7 nucleotides line up with TRBD1. This CDR3 region has 13 residues. With 6 bases clipped from V and 5 bases from J, the junction kept 6 bases outside the gene matches. Per germline, CDR1 MDHEN and CDR2 SYDVKM. The DNA for the CDR3 is TGTGCCAGCAGGTGGGACAGTTCGTATGGCTACACCTTC. Protein product: CASRWDSSYGYTF.